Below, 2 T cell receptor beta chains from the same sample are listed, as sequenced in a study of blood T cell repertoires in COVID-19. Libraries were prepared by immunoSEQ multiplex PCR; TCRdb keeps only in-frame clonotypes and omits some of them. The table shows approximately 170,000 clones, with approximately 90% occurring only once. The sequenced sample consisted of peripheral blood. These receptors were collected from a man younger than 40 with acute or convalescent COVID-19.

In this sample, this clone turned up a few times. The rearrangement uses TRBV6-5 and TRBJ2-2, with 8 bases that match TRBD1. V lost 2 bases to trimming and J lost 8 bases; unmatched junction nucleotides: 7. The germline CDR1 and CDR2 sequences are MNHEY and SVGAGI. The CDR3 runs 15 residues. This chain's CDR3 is CASSYRDRLGGELFF. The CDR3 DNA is TGTGCCAGCAGTTACCGGGACAGGCTGGGGGGGGAGCTGTTTTTT.

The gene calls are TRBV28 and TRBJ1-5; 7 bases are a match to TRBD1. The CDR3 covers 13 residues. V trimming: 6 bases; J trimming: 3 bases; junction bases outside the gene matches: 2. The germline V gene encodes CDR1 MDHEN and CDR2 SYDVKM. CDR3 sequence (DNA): TGTGCCAGCAGACAGGGGACCAATCAGCCCCAGCATTTT. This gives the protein CASRQGTNQPQHF.